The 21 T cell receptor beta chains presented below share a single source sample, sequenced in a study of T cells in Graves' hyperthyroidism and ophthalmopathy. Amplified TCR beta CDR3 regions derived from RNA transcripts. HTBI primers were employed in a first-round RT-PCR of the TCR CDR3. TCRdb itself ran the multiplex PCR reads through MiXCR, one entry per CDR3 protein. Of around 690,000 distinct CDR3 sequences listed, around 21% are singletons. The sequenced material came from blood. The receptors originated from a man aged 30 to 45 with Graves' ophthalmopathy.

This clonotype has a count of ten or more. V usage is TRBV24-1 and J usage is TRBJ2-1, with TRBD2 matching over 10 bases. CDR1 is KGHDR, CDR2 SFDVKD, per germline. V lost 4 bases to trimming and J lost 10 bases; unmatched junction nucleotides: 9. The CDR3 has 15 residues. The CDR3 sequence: CATSDQREGKEEQFF. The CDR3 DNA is TGTGCCACCAGTGACCAGCGGGAGGGCAAAGAGGAGCAGTTCTTC.

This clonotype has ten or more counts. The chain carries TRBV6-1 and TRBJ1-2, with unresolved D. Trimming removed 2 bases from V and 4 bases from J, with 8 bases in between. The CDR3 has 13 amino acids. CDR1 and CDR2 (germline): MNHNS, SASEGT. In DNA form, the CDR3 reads TGTGCCAGCAGTGAATGGACCCCCTATGGCTACACCTTC. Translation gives CASSEWTPYGYTF.

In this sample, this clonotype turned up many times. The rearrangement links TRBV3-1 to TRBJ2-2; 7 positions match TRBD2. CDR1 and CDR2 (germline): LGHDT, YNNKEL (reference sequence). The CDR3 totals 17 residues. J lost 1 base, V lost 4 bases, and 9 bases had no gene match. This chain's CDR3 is CASSPWRDYWNTGELFF. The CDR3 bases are TGTGCCAGCAGCCCCTGGAGGGACTACTGGAACACCGGGGAGCTGTTTTTT. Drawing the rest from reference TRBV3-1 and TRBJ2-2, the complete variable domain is DTAVSQTPKYLVTQMGNDKSIKCEQNLGHDTMYWYKQDSKKFLKIMFSYNNKELIINETVPNRFSPKSPDKAHLNLHINSLELGDSAVYFCASSPWRDYWNTGELFFGEGSRLTVL.

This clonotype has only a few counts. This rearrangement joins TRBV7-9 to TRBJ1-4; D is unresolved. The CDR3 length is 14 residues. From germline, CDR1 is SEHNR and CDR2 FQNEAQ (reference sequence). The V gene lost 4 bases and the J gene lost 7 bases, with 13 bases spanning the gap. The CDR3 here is CASSSRAVTEKLFF. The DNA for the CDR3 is TGTGCCAGCAGCTCACGGGCCGTGACTGAAAAACTGTTTTTT.

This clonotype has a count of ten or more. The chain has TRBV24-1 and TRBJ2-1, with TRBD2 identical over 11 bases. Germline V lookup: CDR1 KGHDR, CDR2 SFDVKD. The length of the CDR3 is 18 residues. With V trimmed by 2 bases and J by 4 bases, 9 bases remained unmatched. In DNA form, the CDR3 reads TGTGCCACCAGTGATTCCGGACTAGCGGGCAAGGCGTACAATGAGCAGTTCTTC. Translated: CATSDSGLAGKAYNEQFF.

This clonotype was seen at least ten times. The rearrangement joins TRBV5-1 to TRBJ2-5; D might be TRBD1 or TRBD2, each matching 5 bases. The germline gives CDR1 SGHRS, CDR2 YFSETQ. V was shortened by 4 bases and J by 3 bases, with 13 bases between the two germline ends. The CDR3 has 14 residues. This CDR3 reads CASSLRDGKETQYF. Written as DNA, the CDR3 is TGCGCCAGCAGCCTCCGGGACGGAAAAGAGACCCAGTACTTC.

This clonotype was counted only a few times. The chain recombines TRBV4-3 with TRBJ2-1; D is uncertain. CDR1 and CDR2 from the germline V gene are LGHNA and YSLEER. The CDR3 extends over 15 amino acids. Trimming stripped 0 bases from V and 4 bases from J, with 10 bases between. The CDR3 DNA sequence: TGCGCCAGCAGCCAAGATCGTACGGTTTACAATGAGCAGTTCTTC. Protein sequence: CASSQDRTVYNEQFF.

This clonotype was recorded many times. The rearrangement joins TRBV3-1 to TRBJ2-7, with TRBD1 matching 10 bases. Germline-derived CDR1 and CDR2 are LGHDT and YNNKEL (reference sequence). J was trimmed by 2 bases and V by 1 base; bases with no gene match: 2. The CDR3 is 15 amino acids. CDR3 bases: TGTGCCAGCAGCCAAGGGGACAGGGGTGCCTACGAGCAGTACTTC. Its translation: CASSQGDRGAYEQYF.

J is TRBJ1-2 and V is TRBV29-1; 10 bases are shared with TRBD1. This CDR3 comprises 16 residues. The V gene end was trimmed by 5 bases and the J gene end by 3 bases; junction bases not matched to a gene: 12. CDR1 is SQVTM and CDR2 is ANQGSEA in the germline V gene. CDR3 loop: CSVLGGMTGGDYGYTF. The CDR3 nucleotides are TGCAGCGTTTTAGGGGGAATGACAGGGGGCGACTATGGCTACACCTTC.

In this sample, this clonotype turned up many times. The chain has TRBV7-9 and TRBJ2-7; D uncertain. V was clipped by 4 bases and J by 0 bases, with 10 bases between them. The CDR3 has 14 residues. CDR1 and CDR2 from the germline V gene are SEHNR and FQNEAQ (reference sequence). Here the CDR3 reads CASSSAVGSYEQYF. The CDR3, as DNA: TGTGCCAGCAGCTCCGCGGTCGGCTCCTACGAGCAGTACTTC. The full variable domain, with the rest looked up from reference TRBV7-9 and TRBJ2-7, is DTGVSQNPRHKITKRGQNVTFRCDPISEHNRLYWYRQTLGQGPEFLTYFQNEAQLEKSRLLSDRFSAERPKGSFSTLEIQRTEQGDSAMYLCASSSAVGSYEQYFGPGTRLTVT.

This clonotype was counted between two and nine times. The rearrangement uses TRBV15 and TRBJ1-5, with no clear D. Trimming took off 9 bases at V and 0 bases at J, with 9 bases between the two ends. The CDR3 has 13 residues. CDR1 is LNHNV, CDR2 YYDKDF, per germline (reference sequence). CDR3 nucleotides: TGTGCCACAGGTCGGTATAGCAATCAGCCCCAGCATTTT. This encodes CATGRYSNQPQHF.

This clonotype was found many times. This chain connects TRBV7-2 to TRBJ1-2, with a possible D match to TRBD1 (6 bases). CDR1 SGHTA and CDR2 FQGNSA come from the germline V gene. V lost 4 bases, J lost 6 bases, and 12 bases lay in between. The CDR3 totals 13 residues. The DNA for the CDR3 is TGTGCCAGCAGCTCTTCAGGGACAAATGGCTACACCTTC. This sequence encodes CASSSSGTNGYTF.

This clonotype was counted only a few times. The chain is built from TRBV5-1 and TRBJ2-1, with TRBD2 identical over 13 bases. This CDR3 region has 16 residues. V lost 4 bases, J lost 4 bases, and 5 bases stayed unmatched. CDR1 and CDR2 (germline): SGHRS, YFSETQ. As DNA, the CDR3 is TGCGCCAGCAGCGGCGGACTAGCGGGGGTATACAATGAGCAGTTCTTC. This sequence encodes CASSGGLAGVYNEQFF.

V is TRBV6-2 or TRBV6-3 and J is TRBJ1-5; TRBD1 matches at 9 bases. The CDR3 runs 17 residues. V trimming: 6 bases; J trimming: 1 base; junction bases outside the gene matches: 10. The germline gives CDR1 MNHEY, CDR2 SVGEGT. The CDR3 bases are TGTGCCAGCAGCCAATCCCCACAGGGGGCGAGCAATCAGCCCCAGCATTTT. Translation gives CASSQSPQGASNQPQHF.

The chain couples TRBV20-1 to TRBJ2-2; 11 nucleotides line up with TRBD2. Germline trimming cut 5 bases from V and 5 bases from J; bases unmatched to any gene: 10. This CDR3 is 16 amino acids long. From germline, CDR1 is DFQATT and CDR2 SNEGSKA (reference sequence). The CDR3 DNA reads TGCAGTGCTCGTTCAGGACTAGCGGGTAAAACCGGGGAGCTGTTTTTT. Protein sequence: CSARSGLAGKTGELFF.

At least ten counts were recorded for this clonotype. CDR3 sequence (DNA): TGTGCCAGCAGCTTCTTCAGGGGGGCCCTTCAGCCCCAGCATTTT. Amino acids: CASSFFRGALQPQHF. The J gene is TRBJ1-5, the V gene TRBV7-2, with TRBD1 matching 7 bases. CDR3 size: 15 residues. CDR1 and CDR2 from the germline V gene are SGHTA and FQGNSA. Trimming cost V 3 bases and J 6 bases; bases outside gene matches: 8.

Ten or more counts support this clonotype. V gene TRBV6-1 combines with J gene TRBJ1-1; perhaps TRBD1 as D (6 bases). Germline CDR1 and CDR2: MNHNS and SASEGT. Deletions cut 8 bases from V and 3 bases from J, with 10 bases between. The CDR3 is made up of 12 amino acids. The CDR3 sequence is CASGPGDTEAFF. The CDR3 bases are TGTGCCAGCGGCCCAGGGGACACTGAAGCTTTCTTT.

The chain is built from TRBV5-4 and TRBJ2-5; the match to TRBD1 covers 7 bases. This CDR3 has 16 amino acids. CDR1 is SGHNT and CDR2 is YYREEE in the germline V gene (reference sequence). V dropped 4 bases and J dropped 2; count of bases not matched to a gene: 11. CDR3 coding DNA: TGTGCCAGCAGCCCGGGGCACGGGGACAGACAAGAGACCCAGTACTTC. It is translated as CASSPGHGDRQETQYF.

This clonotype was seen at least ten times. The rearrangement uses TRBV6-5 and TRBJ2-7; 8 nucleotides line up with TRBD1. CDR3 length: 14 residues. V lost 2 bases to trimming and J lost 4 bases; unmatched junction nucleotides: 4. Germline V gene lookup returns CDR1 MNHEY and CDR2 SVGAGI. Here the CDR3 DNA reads TGTGCCAGCAGTTACGACAGGGGAACTTACGAGCAGTACTTC. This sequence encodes CASSYDRGTYEQYF.

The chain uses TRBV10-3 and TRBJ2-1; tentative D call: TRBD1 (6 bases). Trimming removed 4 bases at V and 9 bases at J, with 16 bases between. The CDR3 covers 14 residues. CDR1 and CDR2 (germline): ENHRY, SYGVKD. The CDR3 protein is CAISAQQGASEQFF. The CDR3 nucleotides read TGTGCCATCAGTGCACAACAGGGAGCCAGTGAGCAGTTCTTC.

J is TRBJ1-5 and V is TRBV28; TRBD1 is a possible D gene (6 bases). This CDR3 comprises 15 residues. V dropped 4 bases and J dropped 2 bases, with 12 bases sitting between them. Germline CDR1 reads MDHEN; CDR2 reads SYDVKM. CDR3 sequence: CASSSPAGGNQPQHF. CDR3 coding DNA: TGTGCCAGCAGTTCCCCCGCAGGGGGCAATCAGCCCCAGCATTTT.